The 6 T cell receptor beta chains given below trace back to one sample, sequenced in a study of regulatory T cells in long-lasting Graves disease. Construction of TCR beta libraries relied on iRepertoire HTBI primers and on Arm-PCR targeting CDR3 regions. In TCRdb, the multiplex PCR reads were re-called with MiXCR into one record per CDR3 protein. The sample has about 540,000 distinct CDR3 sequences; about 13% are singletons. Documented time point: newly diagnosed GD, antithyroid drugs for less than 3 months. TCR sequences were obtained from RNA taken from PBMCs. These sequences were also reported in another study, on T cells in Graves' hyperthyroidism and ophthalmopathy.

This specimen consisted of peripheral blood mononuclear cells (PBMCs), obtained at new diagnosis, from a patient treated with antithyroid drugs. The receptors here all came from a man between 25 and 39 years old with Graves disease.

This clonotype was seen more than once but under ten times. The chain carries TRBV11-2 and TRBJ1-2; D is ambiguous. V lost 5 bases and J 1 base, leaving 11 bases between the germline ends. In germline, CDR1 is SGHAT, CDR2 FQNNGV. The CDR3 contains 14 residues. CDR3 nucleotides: TGTGCCAGCAGCAGAGGACCCCTTAACTATGGCTACACCTTC. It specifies CASSRGPLNYGYTF.

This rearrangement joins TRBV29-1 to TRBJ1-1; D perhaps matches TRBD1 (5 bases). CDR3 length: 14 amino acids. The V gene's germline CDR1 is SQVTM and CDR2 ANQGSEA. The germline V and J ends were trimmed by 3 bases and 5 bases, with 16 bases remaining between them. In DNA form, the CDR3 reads TGCAGCGTTGATCAGGGAGCTCTGGGGACTGAAGCTTTCTTT. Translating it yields CSVDQGALGTEAFF.

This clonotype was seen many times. CDR3 sequence (DNA): TGTGCCAGCAGTTTCTTCCTAGCGGGAGTTTCCGGGGAGCTGTTTTTT. Its protein is CASSFFLAGVSGELFF. The chain links TRBV6-5 to TRBJ2-2; 10 positions agree with TRBD2. This CDR3 contains 16 residues. Losses at the gene ends were 4 bases for V and 6 bases for J; bases not matched to a gene: 8. Germline CDR1 and CDR2: MNHEY and SVGAGI.

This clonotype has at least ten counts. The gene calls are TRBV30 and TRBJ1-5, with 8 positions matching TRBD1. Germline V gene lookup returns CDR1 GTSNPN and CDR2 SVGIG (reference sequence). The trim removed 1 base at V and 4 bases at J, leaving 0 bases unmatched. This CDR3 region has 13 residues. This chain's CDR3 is CAWSGTGNQPQHF. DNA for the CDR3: TGTGCCTGGAGTGGGACAGGGAATCAGCCCCAGCATTTT.

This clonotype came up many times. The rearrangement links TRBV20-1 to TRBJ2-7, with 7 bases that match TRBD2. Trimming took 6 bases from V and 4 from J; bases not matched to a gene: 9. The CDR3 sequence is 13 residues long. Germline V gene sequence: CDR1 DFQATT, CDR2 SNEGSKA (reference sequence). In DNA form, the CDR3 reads TGCAGTGCCCAAGCGGGGACTATTTACGAGCAGTACTTC. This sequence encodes CSAQAGTIYEQYF.

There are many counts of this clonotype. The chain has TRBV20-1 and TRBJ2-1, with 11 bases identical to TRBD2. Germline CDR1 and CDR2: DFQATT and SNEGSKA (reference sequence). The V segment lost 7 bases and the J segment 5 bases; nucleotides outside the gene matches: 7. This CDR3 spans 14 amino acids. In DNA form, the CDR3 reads TGCAGTGGGGCTAGCGGGGGGACCCACAATGAGCAGTTCTTC. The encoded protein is CSGASGGTHNEQFF.